The 26 T cell receptor beta chains in this list originate from one sample, sequenced in a study of human T cells and chemical hapten exposure. TCRdb re-called the RACE reads with MiXCR, one entry per CDR3 protein. This repertoire shows some 42,000 distinct CDR3 sequences, approximately 9.7% found once; its top ten account for 13% to 15%. Indicated time point: patch test 2, 6 weeks after DPC sensitization. The treatment is: therapeutic diphenylcyclopropenone sensitization with weekly scalp DPC. Total RNA was isolated from unfractionated whole blood. The starting material was whole blood, obtained in connection with sensitization to the hapten diphenylcyclopropenone (DPC). These receptors were collected from a woman in her 30s with alopecia areata. Some clones in this sample may be carry-over from other donors' samples.

This clonotype came up many times. The rearrangement links TRBV25-1 to TRBJ2-1, with D possibly being TRBD1 (6 bases). Trimming took 2 bases from V and 5 from J, leaving 13 bases between them. CDR1 MGHDK and CDR2 SYGVNS come from the germline V gene. There are 15 residues in the CDR3. The CDR3 DNA reads as TGTGCCAGCAGTGAAGAAGGCTGGACAGACAATGAGCAGTTCTTC. Amino acids: CASSEEGWTDNEQFF.

The V gene is TRBV4-3, the J gene TRBJ2-3; D is perhaps TRBD1 (5 bases). Trimming shortened V by 0 bases and J by 3 bases, and 13 bases separated the two germline ends. The CDR3 loop spans 16 amino acids. Germline V gene lookup returns CDR1 LGHNA and CDR2 YSLEER. CDR3 sequence reads: CASSQEWQGSTDTQYF. The CDR3 nucleotides are TGCGCCAGCAGCCAAGAATGGCAGGGATCGACAGATACGCAGTATTTT.

This clonotype is categorized as medium-sized. The CDR3 spells CATSEEYQETQYF. The CDR3 DNA is TGTGCCACCAGTGAAGAGTACCAAGAGACCCAGTACTTC. This chain links TRBV24-1 with TRBJ2-5; no firm D call. V was cut by 4 bases and J by 0 bases, with 5 bases left in between. Germline V gene sequence: CDR1 KGHDR, CDR2 SFDVKD. The CDR3 loop spans 13 amino acids.

The V and J genes are TRBV6-2 or TRBV6-3 and TRBJ1-1; unclear D gene. Per germline, CDR1 MNHEY and CDR2 SVGEGT. The CDR3 spans 13 residues. V was pared by 6 bases and J by 3 bases, with 11 bases between. The CDR3 coding sequence is TGTGCCAGCAGGGGGAAAGGGTACACTGAAGCTTTCTTT. It yields the protein CASRGKGYTEAFF.

This clonotype has a count of ten or more. J is TRBJ2-7 and V is TRBV14; D remains unclear. Deletions cut 5 bases from V and 0 bases from J, with 5 bases between. Germline CDR1 reads SGHDN; CDR2 reads FVKESK. The CDR3 totals 12 residues. The CDR3 coding sequence is TGTGCCAGCAGCTCGAGCTCCTACGAGCAGTACTTC. Translating gives CASSSSSYEQYF.

There are a few counts of this clonotype. The chain links TRBV3-1 to TRBJ1-6; a weak D match, TRBD1 (5 bases). The CDR3 is 17 amino acids. Trimming shortened V by 0 bases and J by 8 bases, and 17 bases separated the two germline ends. In germline, CDR1 is LGHDT, CDR2 YNNKEL (reference sequence). CDR3 nucleotide sequence: TGTGCCAGCAGCCAAGATATCGGCAGGGTGGGACATTCACCCCTCCACTTT. Amino acid sequence: CASSQDIGRVGHSPLHF.

This clonotype is medium-sized (0.01 to 0.1%) by share. The chain couples TRBV6-5 to TRBJ1-2; TRBD1 matches at 8 bases. CDR3 length: 16 residues. Trimming at V came to 0 bases and at J to 0 bases, leaving 3 bases not matched to a gene. In germline, CDR1 is MNHEY, CDR2 SVGAGI. The CDR3 sequence is CASSYSGTGPNYGYTF. The CDR3, as DNA: TGTGCCAGCAGTTACTCGGGGACAGGCCCTAACTATGGCTACACCTTC.

This clonotype was detected many times. The chain employs TRBV19 and TRBJ2-2; maybe TRBD1 (5 bases). Trimming took 9 bases from V and 2 from J, leaving 13 bases between them. In germline, CDR1 is LNHDA, CDR2 SQIVND (reference sequence). This CDR3 has 14 amino acids. The CDR3 loop is CASRTRANTGELFF. As DNA, the CDR3 is TGTGCCAGCAGAACCAGGGCCAACACCGGGGAGCTGTTTTTT.

V is TRBV30 and J is TRBJ1-6; TRBD1 matches at 7 bases. This CDR3 has 13 amino acids. J gave up 4 bases and V 8 bases, and 5 bases lay outside the gene matches. Germline V gives CDR1 GTSNPN, CDR2 SVGIG (reference sequence). In DNA form, the CDR3 reads TGTGCCCGGACGACAGGGTATAATTCACCCCTCCACTTT. Protein product: CARTTGYNSPLHF.

CDR3 sequence: CASSETRIQETQYF. The CDR3 DNA reads TGTGCCAGCAGTGAAACCCGAATTCAAGAGACCCAGTACTTC. The J gene is TRBJ2-5, the V gene TRBV2; D not certain. V lost 2 bases, J lost 2 bases, and 9 bases lay in between. CDR1 is SNHLY, CDR2 FYNNEI, per germline. The CDR3 extends over 14 amino acids.

This clonotype appeared many times. The chain links TRBV12-3 or TRBV12-4 to TRBJ1-1; perhaps TRBD1 as D (6 bases). Trimming stripped 4 bases from V and 5 bases from J, with 8 bases between. CDR3 size: 12 residues. The CDR3, as DNA: TGTGCCAGCAGTTCGGACAGAACTGAAGCTTTCTTT. It is translated as CASSSDRTEAFF.

This clonotype has ten or more counts. This chain links TRBV30 with TRBJ1-1, with unresolved D. V was cut by 8 bases and J by 0 bases, with 10 bases left in between. Germline V CDR1 and CDR2: GTSNPN, SVGIG (reference sequence). This CDR3 spans 12 amino acids. In DNA, the CDR3 is TGTGCCGGCGGCAGGCTGAACACTGAAGCTTTCTTT. This sequence encodes CAGGRLNTEAFF.

At least ten counts were recorded for this clonotype. The J gene is TRBJ2-7, the V gene TRBV28; TRBD1 is a possible D gene (6 bases). Per germline, CDR1 MDHEN and CDR2 SYDVKM. The CDR3 covers 15 residues. V dropped 2 bases and J dropped 2 bases, with 13 bases sitting between them. The CDR3 reads CASSLDRPEPYEQYF. The CDR3 DNA reads TGTGCCAGCAGTTTAGACAGGCCCGAACCCTACGAGCAGTACTTC. Full variable domain (rest looked up from reference TRBV28 and TRBJ2-7): DVKVTQSSRYLVKRTGEKVFLECVQDMDHENMFWYRQDPGLGLRLIYFSYDVKMKEKGDIPEGYSVSREKKERFSLILESASTNQTSMYLCASSLDRPEPYEQYFGPGTRLTVT.

This clonotype was counted many times. The CDR3 sequence: CASSHLGGASYEQYF. CDR3 nucleotide sequence: TGTGCCAGCAGCCACTTAGGGGGGGCCTCCTACGAGCAGTACTTC. This chain links TRBV2 with TRBJ2-7, with D tentatively TRBD2 (7 bases). Germline V CDR1 and CDR2: SNHLY, FYNNEI. The CDR3 loop spans 15 amino acids. Trimming pared 6 bases from V and 0 bases from J, leaving 15 bases between.

V is TRBV7-9 and J is TRBJ1-5; no clear D gene. This CDR3 has 15 residues. Germline V lookup: CDR1 SEHNR, CDR2 FQNEAQ (reference sequence). Between the trimmed V and J ends, which lost 1 base and 3 bases, there was a span of 10 bases. Written as DNA, the CDR3 is TGTGCCAGCAGCTTAGGTCCGGGGTTCAATCAGCCCCAGCATTTT. This encodes CASSLGPGFNQPQHF.

This clonotype was counted only a few times. The genes are TRBV27 and TRBJ2-7; D call uncertain. From germline, CDR1 is MNHEY and CDR2 SMNVEV (reference sequence). CDR3 length: 12 residues. Trimming shortened V by 2 bases and J by 0 bases, and 2 bases separated the two germline ends. CDR3 in amino acids: CASSLSSYEQYF. The DNA of the CDR3 is TGTGCCAGCAGTTTAAGCTCCTACGAGCAGTACTTC.

The chain is built from TRBV19 and TRBJ2-1; 7 positions match TRBD1. The CDR3 spans 13 residues. Losses at the gene ends were 3 bases for V and 9 bases for J; bases not matched to a gene: 5. The germline V gene has CDR1 LNHDA and CDR2 SQIVND (reference sequence). The CDR3 nucleotides are TGTGCCAGTAGTATTTTACAGGGGACTGAGCAGTTCTTC. This translates into CASSILQGTEQFF.

There are many counts of this clonotype. The V call is TRBV6-6, the J call TRBJ2-1; no clear D gene. The CDR3 totals 13 residues. The germline V gene has CDR1 MNHNY and CDR2 SVGAGI (reference sequence). V was trimmed by 0 bases and J by 7 bases, leaving 7 bases between them. This CDR3 is CASSYSVGNEQFF. The CDR3 DNA sequence: TGTGCCAGCAGTTACTCGGTGGGGAATGAGCAGTTCTTC.

This clonotype was found many times. The chain is built from TRBV28 and TRBJ1-4, with 9 nucleotides matching TRBD1. The CDR3 runs 16 residues. The trim removed 6 bases at V and 4 bases at J, leaving 9 bases unmatched. Germline V lookup: CDR1 MDHEN, CDR2 SYDVKM. The chain's CDR3 is CASSPDRDRDNEKLFF. The CDR3 DNA reads as TGTGCCAGCAGCCCCGACCGGGACAGGGATAATGAAAAACTGTTTTTT. Based on the CDR3 plus reference TRBV28 and TRBJ1-4, the full variable domain is DVKVTQSSRYLVKRTGEKVFLECVQDMDHENMFWYRQDPGLGLRLIYFSYDVKMKEKGDIPEGYSVSREKKERFSLILESASTNQTSMYLCASSPDRDRDNEKLFFGSGTQLSVL.

This clonotype was counted a few times. CDR3: CASAGRRSYEQYF. The DNA of the CDR3 is TGTGCCAGCGCAGGTCGAAGAAGCTACGAGCAGTACTTC. The V gene is TRBV3-1, the J gene TRBJ2-7; no firm D call. V was trimmed by 8 bases and J by 3 bases, leaving 14 bases between them. CDR1 and CDR2 (germline): LGHDT, YNNKEL (reference sequence). This CDR3 contains 13 residues.

The chain carries TRBV7-2 and TRBJ1-6, with D perhaps TRBD1 (5 bases). V lost 5 bases and J lost 6, with 8 bases in between. Per the germline V gene, CDR1 is SGHTA and CDR2 is FQGNSA. CDR3 length: 13 residues. This CDR3 is CASSQQVNSPLHF. The CDR3 DNA is TGTGCCAGCAGCCAACAGGTTAATTCACCCCTCCACTTT. Drawing the rest from reference TRBV7-2 and TRBJ1-6, the complete variable domain is GAGVSQSPSNKVTEKGKDVELRCDPISGHTALYWYRQSLGQGLEFLIYFQGNSAPDKSGLPSDRFSAERTGGSVSTLTIQRTQQEDSAVYLCASSQQVNSPLHFGNGTRLTVT.

The sample holds many counts of this clonotype. This chain connects TRBV6-2 or TRBV6-3 to TRBJ1-6; D is possibly TRBD1 (5 bases). The germline gives CDR1 MNHEY, CDR2 SVGEGT. This CDR3 region has 13 residues. V dropped 8 bases and J dropped 10 bases, with 15 bases sitting between them. This CDR3 reads CASWGRTPSPLHF. The CDR3 DNA is TGTGCCAGCTGGGGCCGGACTCCCTCACCCCTCCACTTT.

This clonotype was counted a few times. The chain combines TRBV7-2 with TRBJ2-7, with D possibly being TRBD2 (5 bases). From germline, CDR1 is SGHTA and CDR2 FQGNSA. CDR3 length: 14 residues. V was trimmed by 1 base and J by 4 bases, leaving 11 bases between them. This chain's CDR3 is CASSLGGISYEQYF. In DNA, the CDR3 is TGTGCCAGCAGCTTAGGAGGGATCTCATACGAGCAGTACTTC.

This clonotype was recorded a few times. The chain employs TRBV27 and TRBJ2-5; D assignment may be TRBD1 or TRBD2 (5 bases each). The V gene's germline CDR1 is MNHEY and CDR2 SMNVEV (reference sequence). V shed 4 bases and J shed 7 bases, with 16 bases lying between them. This CDR3 region has 14 residues. CDR3 DNA sequence: TGTGCCAGCAGTTACATGCAGGGCGCGGGGACCCAGTACTTC. Translation: CASSYMQGAGTQYF.

The rearrangement joins TRBV5-1 to TRBJ2-3; the match to TRBD1 covers 10 bases. Germline V gives CDR1 SGHRS, CDR2 YFSETQ. Trimming at V came to 4 bases and at J to 4 bases, leaving 3 bases not matched to a gene. This CDR3 has 14 amino acids. CDR3 nucleotide sequence: TGCGCCAGCAGCCGGGACAGGGGCTCAGATACGCAGTATTTT. It codes for CASSRDRGSDTQYF.

This clonotype was detected many times. The J gene is TRBJ2-7, the V gene TRBV5-5; 15 nucleotides align to TRBD2. CDR1 SGHKS and CDR2 YYEKEE come from the germline V gene (reference sequence). Trimming took 6 bases from V and 7 from J; bases not matched to a gene: 17. This CDR3 spans 18 amino acids. CDR3 region: CASNPPGLAGGPLDEQYF. In nucleotides, the CDR3 is TGTGCCAGCAACCCTCCAGGACTAGCGGGGGGGCCATTGGATGAGCAGTACTTC.